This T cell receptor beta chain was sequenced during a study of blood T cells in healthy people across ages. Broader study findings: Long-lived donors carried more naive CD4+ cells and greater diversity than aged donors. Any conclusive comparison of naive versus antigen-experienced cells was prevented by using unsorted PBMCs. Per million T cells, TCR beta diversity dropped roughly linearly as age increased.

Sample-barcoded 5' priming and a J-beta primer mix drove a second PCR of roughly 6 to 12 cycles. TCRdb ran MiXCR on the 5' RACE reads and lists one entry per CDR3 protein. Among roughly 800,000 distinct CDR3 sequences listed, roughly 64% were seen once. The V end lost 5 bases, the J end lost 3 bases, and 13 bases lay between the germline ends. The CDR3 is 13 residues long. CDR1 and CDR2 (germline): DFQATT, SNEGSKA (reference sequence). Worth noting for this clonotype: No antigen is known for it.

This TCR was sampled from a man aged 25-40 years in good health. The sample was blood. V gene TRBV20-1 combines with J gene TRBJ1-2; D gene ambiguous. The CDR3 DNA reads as TGCAGTGCTCTAGGCGTTGAGGACTATGGCTACACCTTC. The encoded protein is CSALGVEDYGYTF.